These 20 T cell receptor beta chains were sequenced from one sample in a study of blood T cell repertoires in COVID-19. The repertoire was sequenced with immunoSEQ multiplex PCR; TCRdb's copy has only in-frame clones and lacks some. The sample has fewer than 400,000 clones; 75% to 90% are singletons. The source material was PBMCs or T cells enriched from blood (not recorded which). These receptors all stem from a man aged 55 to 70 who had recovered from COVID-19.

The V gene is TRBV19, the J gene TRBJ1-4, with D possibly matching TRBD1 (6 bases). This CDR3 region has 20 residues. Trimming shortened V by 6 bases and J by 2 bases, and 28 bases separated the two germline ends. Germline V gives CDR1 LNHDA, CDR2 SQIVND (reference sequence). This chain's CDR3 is CASSSRGPGAGVPTNEKLFF. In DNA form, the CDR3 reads TGTGCCAGTAGCTCCCGAGGACCCGGGGCAGGGGTCCCCACTAATGAAAAACTGTTTTTT.

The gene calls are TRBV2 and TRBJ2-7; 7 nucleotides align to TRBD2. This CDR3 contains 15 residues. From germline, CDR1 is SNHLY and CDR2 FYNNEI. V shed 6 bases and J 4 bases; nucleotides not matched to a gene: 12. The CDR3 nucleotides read TGTGCCAGCAGGGGATCGCGGACTAGTGCGTACGAGCAGTACTTC. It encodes CASRGSRTSAYEQYF. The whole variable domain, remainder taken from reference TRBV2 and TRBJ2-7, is EPEVTQTPSHQVTQMGQEVILRCVPISNHLYFYWYRQILGQKVEFLVSFYNNEISEKSEIFDDQFSVERPDGSNFTLKIRSTKLEDSAMYFCASRGSRTSAYEQYFGPGTRLTVT.

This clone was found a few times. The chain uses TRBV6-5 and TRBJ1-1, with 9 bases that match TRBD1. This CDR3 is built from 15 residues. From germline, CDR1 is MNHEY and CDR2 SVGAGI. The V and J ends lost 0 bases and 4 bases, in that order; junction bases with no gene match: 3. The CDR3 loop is CASSYSRQGGTEAFF. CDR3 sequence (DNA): TGTGCCAGCAGTTACTCGAGACAGGGGGGCACTGAAGCTTTCTTT.

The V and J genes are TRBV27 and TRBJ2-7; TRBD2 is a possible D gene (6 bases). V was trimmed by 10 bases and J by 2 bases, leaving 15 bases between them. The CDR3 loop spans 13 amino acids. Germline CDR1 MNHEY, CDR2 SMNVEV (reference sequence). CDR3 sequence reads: CATGRERAYEQYF. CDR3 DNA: TGTGCCACCGGAAGGGAGCGGGCCTACGAGCAGTACTTC.

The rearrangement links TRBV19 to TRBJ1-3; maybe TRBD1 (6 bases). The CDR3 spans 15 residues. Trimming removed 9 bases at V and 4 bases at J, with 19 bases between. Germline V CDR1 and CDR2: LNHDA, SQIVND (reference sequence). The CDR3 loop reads CASHEQGGYGNTIYF. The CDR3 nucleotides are TGTGCCAGCCATGAACAGGGAGGGTACGGAAACACCATATATTTT.

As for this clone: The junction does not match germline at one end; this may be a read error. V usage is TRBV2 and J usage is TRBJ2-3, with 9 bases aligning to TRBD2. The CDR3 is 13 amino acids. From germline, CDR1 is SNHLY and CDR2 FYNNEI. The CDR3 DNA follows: TGTGCCACCTCCGGGACTAGCATAGATACGCAGTATTTT. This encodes CATSGTSIDTQYF. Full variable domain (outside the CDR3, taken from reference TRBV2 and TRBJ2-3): EPEVTQTPSHQVTQMGQEVILRCVPISNHLYFYWYRQILGQKVEFLVSFYNNEISEKSEIFDDQFSVERPDGSNFTLKIRSTKLEDSAMYFCATSGTSIDTQYFGPGTRLTVL.

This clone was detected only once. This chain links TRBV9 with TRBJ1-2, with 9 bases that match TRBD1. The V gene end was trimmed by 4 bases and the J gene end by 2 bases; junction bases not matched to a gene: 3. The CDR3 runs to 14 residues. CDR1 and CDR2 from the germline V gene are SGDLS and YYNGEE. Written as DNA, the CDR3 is TGTGCCAGCAGCACCGGACAGGGGAACTATGGCTACACCTTC. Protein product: CASSTGQGNYGYTF.

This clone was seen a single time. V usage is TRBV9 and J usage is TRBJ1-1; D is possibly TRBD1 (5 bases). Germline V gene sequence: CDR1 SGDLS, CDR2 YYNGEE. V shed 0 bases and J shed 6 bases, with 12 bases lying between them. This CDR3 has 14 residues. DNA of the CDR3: TGTGCCAGCAGCGTAGGGACAAATGGCGCTGAAGCTTTCTTT. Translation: CASSVGTNGAEAFF.

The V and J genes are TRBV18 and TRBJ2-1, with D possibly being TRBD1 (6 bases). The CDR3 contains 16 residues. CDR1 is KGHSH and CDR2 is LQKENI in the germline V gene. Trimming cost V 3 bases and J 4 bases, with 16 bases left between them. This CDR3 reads CASSPDLGQKYNEQFF. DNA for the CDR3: TGTGCCAGCTCACCCGACCTAGGACAGAAATACAATGAGCAGTTCTTC.

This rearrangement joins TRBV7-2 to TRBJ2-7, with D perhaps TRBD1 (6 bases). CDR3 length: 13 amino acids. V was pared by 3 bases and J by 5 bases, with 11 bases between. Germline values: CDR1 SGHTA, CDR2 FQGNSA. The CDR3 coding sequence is TGTGCCAGCAGCTTCCGACAGGCCCACGAGCAGTACTTC. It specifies CASSFRQAHEQYF.

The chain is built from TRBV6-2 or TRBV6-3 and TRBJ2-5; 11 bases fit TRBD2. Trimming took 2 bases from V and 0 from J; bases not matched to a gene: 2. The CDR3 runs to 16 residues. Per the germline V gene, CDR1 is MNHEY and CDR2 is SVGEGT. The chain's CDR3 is CASSYRTSGYQETQYF. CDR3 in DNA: TGTGCCAGCAGTTACAGGACTAGCGGGTACCAAGAGACCCAGTACTTC.

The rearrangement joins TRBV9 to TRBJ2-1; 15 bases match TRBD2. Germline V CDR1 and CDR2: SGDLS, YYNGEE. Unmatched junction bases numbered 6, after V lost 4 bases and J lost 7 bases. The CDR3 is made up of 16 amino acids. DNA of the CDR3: TGTGCCAGCAGCAGAACCGGGACTAGCGGGAGGAATGAGCAGTTCTTC. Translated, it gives CASSRTGTSGRNEQFF.

DNA for the CDR3: TGTGCCATCAGTAGGACAGGCGAGGACAATCAGCCCCAGCATTTT. Amino acids: CAISRTGEDNQPQHF. The chain links TRBV10-3 to TRBJ1-5; 7 bases fit TRBD1. Looked up from germline, CDR1 is ENHRY and CDR2 is SYGVKD. There are 15 residues in the CDR3. V dropped 5 bases and J dropped 3; count of bases not matched to a gene: 7.

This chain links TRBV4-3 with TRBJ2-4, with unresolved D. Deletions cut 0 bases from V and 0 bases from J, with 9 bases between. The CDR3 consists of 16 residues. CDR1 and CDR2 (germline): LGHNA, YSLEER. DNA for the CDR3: TGCGCCAGCAGCCAAGATGACGGAGTAGCCAAAAACATTCAGTACTTC. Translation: CASSQDDGVAKNIQYF.

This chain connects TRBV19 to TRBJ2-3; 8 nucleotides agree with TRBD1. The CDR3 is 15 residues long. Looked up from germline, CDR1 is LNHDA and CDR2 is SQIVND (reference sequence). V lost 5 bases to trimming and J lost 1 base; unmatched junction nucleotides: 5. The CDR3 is CASSLQGVGTDTQYF. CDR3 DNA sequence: TGTGCCAGTAGTCTACAGGGGGTCGGCACAGATACGCAGTATTTT.

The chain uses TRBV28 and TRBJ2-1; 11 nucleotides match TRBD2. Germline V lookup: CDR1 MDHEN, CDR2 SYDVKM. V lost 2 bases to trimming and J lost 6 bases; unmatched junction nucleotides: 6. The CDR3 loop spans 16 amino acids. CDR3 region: CASSLNFGLAGNEQFF. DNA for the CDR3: TGTGCCAGCAGTTTAAACTTCGGACTAGCGGGCAATGAGCAGTTCTTC. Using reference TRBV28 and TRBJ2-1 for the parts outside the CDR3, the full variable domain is DVKVTQSSRYLVKRTGEKVFLECVQDMDHENMFWYRQDPGLGLRLIYFSYDVKMKEKGDIPEGYSVSREKKERFSLILESASTNQTSMYLCASSLNFGLAGNEQFFGPGTRLTVL.

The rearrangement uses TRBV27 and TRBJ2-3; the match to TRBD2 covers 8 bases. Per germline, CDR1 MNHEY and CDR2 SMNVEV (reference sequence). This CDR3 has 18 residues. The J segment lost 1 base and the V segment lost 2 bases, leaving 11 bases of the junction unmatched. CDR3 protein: CASSLVGRGRRGTDTQYF. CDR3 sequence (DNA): TGTGCCAGCAGTTTAGTTGGCCGCGGGAGGAGAGGCACAGATACGCAGTATTTT.

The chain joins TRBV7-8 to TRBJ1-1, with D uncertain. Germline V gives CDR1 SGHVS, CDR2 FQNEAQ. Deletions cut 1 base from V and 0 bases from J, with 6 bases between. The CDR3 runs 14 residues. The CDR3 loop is CASSLERVNTEAFF. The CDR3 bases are TGTGCCAGCAGCTTAGAACGGGTGAACACTGAAGCTTTCTTT.

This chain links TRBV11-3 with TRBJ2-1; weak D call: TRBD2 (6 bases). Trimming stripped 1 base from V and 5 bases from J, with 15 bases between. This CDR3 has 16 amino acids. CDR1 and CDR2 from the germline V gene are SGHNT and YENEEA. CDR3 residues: CASSLGGGNLNNEQFF. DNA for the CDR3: TGTGCCAGCAGCTTAGGGGGCGGGAACCTTAACAATGAGCAGTTCTTC.

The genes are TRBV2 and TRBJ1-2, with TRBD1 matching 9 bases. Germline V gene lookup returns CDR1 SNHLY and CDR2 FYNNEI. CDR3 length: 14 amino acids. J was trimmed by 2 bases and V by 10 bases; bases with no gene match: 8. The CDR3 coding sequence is TGTGCCATCGGGATACAGGGGGCCAACTATGGCTACACCTTC. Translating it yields CAIGIQGANYGYTF.